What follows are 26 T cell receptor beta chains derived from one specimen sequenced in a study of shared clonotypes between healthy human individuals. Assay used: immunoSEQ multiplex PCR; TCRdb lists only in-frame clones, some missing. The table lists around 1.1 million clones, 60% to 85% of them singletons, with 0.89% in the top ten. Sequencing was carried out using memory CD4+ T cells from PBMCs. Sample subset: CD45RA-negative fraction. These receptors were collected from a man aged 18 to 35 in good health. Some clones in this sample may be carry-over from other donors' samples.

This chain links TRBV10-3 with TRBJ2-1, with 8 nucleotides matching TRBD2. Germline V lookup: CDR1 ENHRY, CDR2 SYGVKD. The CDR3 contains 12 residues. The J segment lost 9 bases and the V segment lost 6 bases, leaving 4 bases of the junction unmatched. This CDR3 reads CAISALAGEQFF. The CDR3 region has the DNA TGTGCCATCAGCGCGCTAGCGGGTGAGCAGTTCTTC.

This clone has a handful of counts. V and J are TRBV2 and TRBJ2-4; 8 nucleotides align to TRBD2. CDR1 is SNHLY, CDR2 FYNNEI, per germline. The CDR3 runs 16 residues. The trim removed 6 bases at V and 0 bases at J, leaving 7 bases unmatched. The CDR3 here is CASSMTSELAKNIQYF. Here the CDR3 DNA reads TGTGCCAGCAGCATGACTAGCGAACTAGCCAAAAACATTCAGTACTTC.

For the CDR3, the DNA is TGTGCCAGCAGCTTACTTAGCGGGAGTGATACGCAGTATTTT. Translated: CASSLLSGSDTQYF. The genes are TRBV11-3 and TRBJ2-3; 9 bases align to TRBD2. This CDR3 is built from 14 residues. V lost 2 bases and J lost 6; bases outside the gene matches: 3. Germline CDR1 SGHNT, CDR2 YENEEA.

The CDR3 here is CASSSTGGPVDTQYF. The CDR3 DNA sequence: TGCGCCAGCAGCTCGACAGGGGGCCCCGTGGATACGCAGTATTTT. This chain links TRBV5-1 with TRBJ2-3, with 10 bases fitting TRBD1. The CDR3 totals 15 residues. Trimming at V came to 3 bases and at J to 6 bases, leaving 7 bases not matched to a gene. The germline gives CDR1 SGHRS, CDR2 YFSETQ. The full variable domain, with the rest looked up from reference TRBV5-1 and TRBJ2-3, is KAGVTQTPRYLIKTRGQQVTLSCSPISGHRSVSWYQQTPGQGLQFLFEYFSETQRNKGNFPGRFSGRQFSNSRSEMNVSTLELGDSALYLCASSSTGGPVDTQYFGPGTRLTVL.

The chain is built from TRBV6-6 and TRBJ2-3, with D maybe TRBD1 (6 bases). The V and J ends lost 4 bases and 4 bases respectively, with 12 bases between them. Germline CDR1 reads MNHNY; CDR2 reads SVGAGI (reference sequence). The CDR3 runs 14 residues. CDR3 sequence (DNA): TGTGCCAGCAGTTCGTCGCGACAGGCAGATACGCAGTATTTT. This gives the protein CASSSSRQADTQYF.

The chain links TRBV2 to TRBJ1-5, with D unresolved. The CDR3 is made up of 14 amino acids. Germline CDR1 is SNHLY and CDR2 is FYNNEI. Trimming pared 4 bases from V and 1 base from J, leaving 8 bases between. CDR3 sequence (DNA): TGTGCCAGCAGTGGGCCAGCAAGCAATCAGCCCCAGCATTTT. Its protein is CASSGPASNQPQHF.

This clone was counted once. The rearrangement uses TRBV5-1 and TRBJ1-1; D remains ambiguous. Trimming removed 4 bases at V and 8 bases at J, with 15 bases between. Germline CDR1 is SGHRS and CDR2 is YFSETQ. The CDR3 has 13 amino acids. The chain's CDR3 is CASSPNVSPEAFF. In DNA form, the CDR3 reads TGCGCCAGCAGCCCCAATGTTTCCCCAGAAGCTTTCTTT.

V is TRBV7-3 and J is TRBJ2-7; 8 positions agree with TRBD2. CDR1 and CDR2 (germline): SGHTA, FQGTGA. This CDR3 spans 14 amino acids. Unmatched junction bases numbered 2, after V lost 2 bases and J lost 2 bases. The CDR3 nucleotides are TGTGCCAGCAGCTTACAAGCGGGAGCCTACGAGCAGTACTTC. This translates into CASSLQAGAYEQYF.

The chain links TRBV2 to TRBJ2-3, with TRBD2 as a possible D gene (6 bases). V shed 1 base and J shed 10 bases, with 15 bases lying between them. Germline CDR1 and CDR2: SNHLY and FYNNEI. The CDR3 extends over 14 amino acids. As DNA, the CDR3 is TGTGCCAGCAGTGAAGAAAGCGGAGGAGGGGCGCAGTATTTT. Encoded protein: CASSEESGGGAQYF.

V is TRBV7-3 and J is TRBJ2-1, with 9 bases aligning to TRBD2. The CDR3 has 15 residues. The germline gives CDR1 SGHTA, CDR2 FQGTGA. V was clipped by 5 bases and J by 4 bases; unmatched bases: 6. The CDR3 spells CASSPSSGRYNEQFF. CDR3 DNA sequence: TGTGCCAGCAGCCCCTCCAGCGGGAGGTACAATGAGCAGTTCTTC.

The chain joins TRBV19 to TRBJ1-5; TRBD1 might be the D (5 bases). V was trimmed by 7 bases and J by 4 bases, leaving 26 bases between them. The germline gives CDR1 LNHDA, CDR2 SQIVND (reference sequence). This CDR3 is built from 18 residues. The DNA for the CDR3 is TGTGCCAGTAAAGATTGGGACGGGGTGCAGGGAAGTAATCAGCCCCAGCATTTT. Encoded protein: CASKDWDGVQGSNQPQHF.

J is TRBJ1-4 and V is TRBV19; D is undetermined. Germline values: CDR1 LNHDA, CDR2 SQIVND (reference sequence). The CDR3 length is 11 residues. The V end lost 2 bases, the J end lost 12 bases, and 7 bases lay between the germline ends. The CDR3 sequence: CASSIRQELFF. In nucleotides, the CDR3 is TGTGCCAGTAGTATACGTCAGGAACTGTTTTTT.

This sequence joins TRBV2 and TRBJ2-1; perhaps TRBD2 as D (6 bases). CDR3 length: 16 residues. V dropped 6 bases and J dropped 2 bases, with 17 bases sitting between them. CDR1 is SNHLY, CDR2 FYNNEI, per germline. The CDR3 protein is CASSDKSRTTYNEQFF. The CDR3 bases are TGTGCCAGCAGCGATAAGAGTAGGACTACCTACAATGAGCAGTTCTTC.

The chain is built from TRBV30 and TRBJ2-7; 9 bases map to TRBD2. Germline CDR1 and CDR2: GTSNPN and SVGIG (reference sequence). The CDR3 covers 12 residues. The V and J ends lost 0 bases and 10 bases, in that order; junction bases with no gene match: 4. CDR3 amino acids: CAWSVAGGPQYF. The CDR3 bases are TGTGCCTGGAGTGTTGCGGGAGGGCCTCAGTACTTC.

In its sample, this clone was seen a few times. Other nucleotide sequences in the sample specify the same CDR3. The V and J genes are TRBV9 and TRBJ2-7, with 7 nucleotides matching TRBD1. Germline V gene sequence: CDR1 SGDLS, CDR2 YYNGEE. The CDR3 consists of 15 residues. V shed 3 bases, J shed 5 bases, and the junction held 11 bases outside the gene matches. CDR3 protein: CASSAAGGSSNEQYF. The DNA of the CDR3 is TGTGCCAGCAGCGCCGCAGGGGGTTCTTCGAACGAGCAGTACTTC.

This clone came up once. The CDR3 DNA reads as TGTGCCAGCAGCTACCCTAACAGGGGGCGCCTTTATGGCTACACCTTC. It encodes CASSYPNRGRLYGYTF. The V call is TRBV28, the J call TRBJ1-2, with TRBD1 matching 9 bases. With 6 bases clipped from V and 5 bases from J, the junction kept 13 bases outside the gene matches. Germline V lookup: CDR1 MDHEN, CDR2 SYDVKM. The CDR3 has 16 amino acids.

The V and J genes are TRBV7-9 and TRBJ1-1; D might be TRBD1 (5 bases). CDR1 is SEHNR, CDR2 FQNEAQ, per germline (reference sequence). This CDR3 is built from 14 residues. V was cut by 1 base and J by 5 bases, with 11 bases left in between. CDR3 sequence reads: CASSLGQIGTEAFF. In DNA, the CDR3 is TGTGCCAGCAGCTTAGGACAGATAGGAACTGAAGCTTTCTTT. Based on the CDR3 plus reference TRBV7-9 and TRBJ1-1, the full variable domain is DTGVSQNPRHKITKRGQNVTFRCDPISEHNRLYWYRQTLGQGPEFLTYFQNEAQLEKSRLLSDRFSAERPKGSFSTLEIQRTEQGDSAMYLCASSLGQIGTEAFFGQGTRLTVV.

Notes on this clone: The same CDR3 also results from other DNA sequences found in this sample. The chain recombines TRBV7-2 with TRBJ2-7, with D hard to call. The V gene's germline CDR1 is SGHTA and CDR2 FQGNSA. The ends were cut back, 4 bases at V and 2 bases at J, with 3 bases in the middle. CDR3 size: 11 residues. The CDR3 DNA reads TGTGCCAGCAGCTCGACCTACGAGCAGTACTTC. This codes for CASSSTYEQYF.

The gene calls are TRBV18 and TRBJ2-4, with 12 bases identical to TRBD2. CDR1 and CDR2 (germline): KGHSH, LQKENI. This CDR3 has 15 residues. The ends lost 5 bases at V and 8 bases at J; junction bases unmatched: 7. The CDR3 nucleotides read TGTGCCAGCTCATCTACCACTAGCGGGAGGCACATTCAGTACTTC. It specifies CASSSTTSGRHIQYF.

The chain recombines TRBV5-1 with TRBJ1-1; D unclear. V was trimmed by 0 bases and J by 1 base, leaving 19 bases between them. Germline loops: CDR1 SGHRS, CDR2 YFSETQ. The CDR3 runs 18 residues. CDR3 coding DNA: TGCGCCAGCAGCTTGGAGAGTCTCGGCGGGCGAGGGAACACTGAAGCTTTCTTT. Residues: CASSLESLGGRGNTEAFF.

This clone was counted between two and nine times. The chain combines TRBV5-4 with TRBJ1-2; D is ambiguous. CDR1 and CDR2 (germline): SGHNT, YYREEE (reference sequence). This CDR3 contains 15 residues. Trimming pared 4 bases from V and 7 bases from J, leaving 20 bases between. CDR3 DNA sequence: TGTGCCAGCAGCCCCTCGACTCACATAGCGGGTGGCTACACCTTC. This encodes CASSPSTHIAGGYTF.

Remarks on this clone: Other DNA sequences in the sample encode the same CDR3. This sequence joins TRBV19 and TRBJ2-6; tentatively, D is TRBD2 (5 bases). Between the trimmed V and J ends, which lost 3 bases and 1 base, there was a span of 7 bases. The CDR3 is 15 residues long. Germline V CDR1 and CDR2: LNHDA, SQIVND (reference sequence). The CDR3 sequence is CASSIRGSGANVLTF. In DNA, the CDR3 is TGTGCCAGTAGTATTAGAGGGTCTGGGGCCAACGTCCTGACTTTC.

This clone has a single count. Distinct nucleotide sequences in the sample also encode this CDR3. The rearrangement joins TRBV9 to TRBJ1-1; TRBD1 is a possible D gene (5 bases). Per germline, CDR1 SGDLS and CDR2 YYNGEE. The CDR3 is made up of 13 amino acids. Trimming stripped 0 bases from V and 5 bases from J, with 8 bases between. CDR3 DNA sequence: TGTGCCAGCAGCGTAGGAGGGGATACTGAAGCTTTCTTT. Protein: CASSVGGDTEAFF.

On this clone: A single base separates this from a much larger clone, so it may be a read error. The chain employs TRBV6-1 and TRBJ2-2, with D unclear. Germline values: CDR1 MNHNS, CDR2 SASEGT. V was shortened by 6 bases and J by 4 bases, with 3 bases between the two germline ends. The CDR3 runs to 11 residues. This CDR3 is CASSVTGELFF. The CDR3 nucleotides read TGTGCCAGCAGCGTCACCGGGGAGCTGTTTTTT.

The CDR3 DNA follows: TGTGCCAGCAGTGAAGCCAGGAGCAATCAGCCCCAGCATTTT. As protein: CASSEARSNQPQHF. The chain combines TRBV6-1 with TRBJ1-5; D is unclear. The CDR3 runs to 14 residues. In germline, CDR1 is MNHNS, CDR2 SASEGT. V shed 0 bases and J shed 1 base, with 4 bases lying between them.

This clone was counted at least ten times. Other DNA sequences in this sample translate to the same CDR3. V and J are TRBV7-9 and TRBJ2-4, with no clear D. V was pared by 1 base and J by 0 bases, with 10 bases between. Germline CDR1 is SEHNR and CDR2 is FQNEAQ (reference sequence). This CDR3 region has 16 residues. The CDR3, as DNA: TGTGCCAGCAGCTTAGGGGCAGGTCTAGCCAAAAACATTCAGTACTTC. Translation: CASSLGAGLAKNIQYF. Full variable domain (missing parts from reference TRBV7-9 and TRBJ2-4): DTGVSQNPRHKITKRGQNVTFRCDPISEHNRLYWYRQTLGQGPEFLTYFQNEAQLEKSRLLSDRFSAERPKGSFSTLEIQRTEQGDSAMYLCASSLGAGLAKNIQYFGAGTRLSVL.